The 32 T cell receptor beta chains listed next were all sequenced from one sample in a study of blood T cell repertoires in COVID-19. TCRdb's copy holds only in-frame clones and misses some; the assay was immunoSEQ multiplex PCR. In the table there are around 300,000 clones, around 90% of which are singletons. Sequenced sample: peripheral blood. The source of these receptors is a young man with active or convalescent COVID-19.

The chain recombines TRBV9 with TRBJ2-5; no clear D. The CDR3 totals 15 residues. Germline CDR1 is SGDLS and CDR2 is YYNGEE. V was shortened by 0 bases and J by 0 bases, with 9 bases between the two germline ends. The CDR3 sequence is CASSVGGTNQETQYF. CDR3 nucleotides: TGTGCCAGCAGCGTAGGAGGAACGAACCAAGAGACCCAGTACTTC.

This clone has only one observation. The V call is TRBV18, the J call TRBJ1-1, with D maybe TRBD1 (6 bases). Germline V gives CDR1 KGHSH, CDR2 LQKENI. This CDR3 spans 14 amino acids. With 2 bases removed from V and 5 bases from J, the gap between germline ends came to 12 bases. CDR3 coding DNA: TGTGCCAGCTCACCAAGGGGGGGGGAAACTGAAGCTTTCTTT. Residues: CASSPRGGETEAFF.

The chain combines TRBV7-9 with TRBJ2-2, with D possibly being TRBD1 (6 bases). The CDR3 is 15 amino acids. Per the germline V gene, CDR1 is SEHNR and CDR2 is FQNEAQ (reference sequence). V lost 5 bases, J lost 5 bases, and 15 bases lay in between. The CDR3 sequence is CASSQHHRATGELFF. As DNA, the CDR3 is TGTGCCAGCAGCCAACATCACAGGGCTACCGGGGAGCTGTTTTTT.

The chain is built from TRBV4-1 and TRBJ2-4; the match to TRBD2 covers 14 bases. Germline V gene sequence: CDR1 MGHRA, CDR2 YSYEKL. The CDR3 runs 16 residues. Unmatched junction bases numbered 6, after V lost 0 bases and J lost 11 bases. The CDR3 loop is CASSQEGLAGDVFQYF. In nucleotides, the CDR3 is TGCGCCAGCAGCCAAGAGGGACTAGCGGGAGACGTTTTTCAGTACTTC.

The CDR3 here is CATVPGTESSYEQYF. CDR3 DNA sequence: TGTGCCACCGTACCCGGGACAGAGAGCTCCTACGAGCAGTACTTC. The V and J genes are TRBV24-1 and TRBJ2-7; 7 positions agree with TRBD1. There are 15 residues in the CDR3. Germline values: CDR1 KGHDR, CDR2 SFDVKD. With 9 bases clipped from V and 0 bases from J, the junction kept 10 bases outside the gene matches.

CDR3: CASSEGWPSLGAFF. CDR3 nucleotide sequence: TGTGCCAGCAGTGAAGGGTGGCCCTCCCTAGGAGCTTTCTTT. This chain joins TRBV6-1 and TRBJ1-1; D call uncertain. V was pared by 1 base and J by 10 bases, with 16 bases between. This CDR3 spans 14 amino acids. CDR1 MNHNS and CDR2 SASEGT come from the germline V gene.

The J gene is TRBJ2-5, the V gene TRBV4-3, with TRBD1 identical over 8 bases. Germline V gene sequence: CDR1 LGHNA, CDR2 YSLEER. The CDR3 covers 18 residues. V lost 0 bases, J lost 4 bases, and 13 bases stayed unmatched. CDR3 amino acids: CASSQEFSDRGSAETQYF. CDR3 in DNA: TGCGCCAGCAGCCAAGAGTTTAGCGACAGGGGATCGGCAGAGACCCAGTACTTC.

This chain joins TRBV7-2 and TRBJ2-3; D uncertain. Germline lookup yields CDR1 SGHTA and CDR2 FQGNSA. Trimming cost V 3 bases and J 6 bases, with 16 bases left between them. CDR3 size: 15 residues. As DNA, the CDR3 is TGTGCCAGCAGCTTTCTGTCGAACACCGCCGATACGCAGTATTTT. This gives the protein CASSFLSNTADTQYF.

This chain links TRBV18 with TRBJ1-1, with D possibly matching TRBD1 (6 bases). Trimming removed 4 bases at V and 4 bases at J, with 13 bases between. Germline CDR1 is KGHSH and CDR2 is LQKENI. CDR3 length: 14 residues. The CDR3 spells CASSRTGTSTEAFF. CDR3 nucleotides: TGTGCCAGCTCACGAACAGGGACTAGCACTGAAGCTTTCTTT.

V and J are TRBV19 and TRBJ1-2; no definite D call. CDR3 length equals 13 residues. Trimming pared 1 base from V and 5 bases from J, leaving 8 bases between. Germline-derived CDR1 and CDR2 are LNHDA and SQIVND (reference sequence). CDR3: CASSIVSFYGYTF. The CDR3 DNA is TGTGCCAGTAGTATAGTATCTTTTTATGGCTACACCTTC.

The rearrangement uses TRBV13 and TRBJ1-6, with D possibly being TRBD1 (6 bases). The V gene's germline CDR1 is PRHDT and CDR2 FYEKMQ (reference sequence). V dropped 2 bases and J dropped 7 bases, with 9 bases sitting between them. This CDR3 comprises 14 residues. The CDR3 here is CASSLRDTNSPLHF. As DNA, the CDR3 is TGTGCCAGCAGCTTAAGGGACACCAATTCACCCCTCCACTTT.

The chain links TRBV5-6 to TRBJ1-1; 7 bases are shared with TRBD1. The CDR3 has 17 amino acids. Germline V lookup: CDR1 SGHDT, CDR2 YYEEEE. Trimming at V came to 4 bases and at J to 5 bases, leaving 17 bases not matched to a gene. The CDR3 sequence is CASSRFRDSLGLTEAFF. In DNA form, the CDR3 reads TGTGCCAGCAGCAGGTTCCGGGACAGTCTAGGTTTAACTGAAGCTTTCTTT.

The chain carries TRBV20-1 and TRBJ2-1; tentatively, D is TRBD2 (6 bases). The CDR3 is 13 residues long. The V end lost 3 bases, the J end lost 9 bases, and 15 bases lay between the germline ends. In germline, CDR1 is DFQATT, CDR2 SNEGSKA (reference sequence). This CDR3 reads CSASNFAGFEQFF. CDR3 DNA sequence: TGCAGTGCTAGTAATTTCGCGGGGTTTGAGCAGTTCTTC.

The chain joins TRBV5-5 to TRBJ2-7, with a tentative D call TRBD1 (5 bases). The CDR3 is 16 amino acids. Trimming removed 4 bases at V and 2 bases at J, with 19 bases between. The germline V gene has CDR1 SGHKS and CDR2 YYEKEE (reference sequence). The CDR3 sequence is CASSPSDTHPPYEQYF. The CDR3 region has the DNA TGTGCCAGCAGCCCGTCGGACACTCACCCCCCCTACGAGCAGTACTTC. The entire variable domain, with the rest obtained from reference TRBV5-5 and TRBJ2-7, is as follows: DAGVTQSPTHLIKTRGQQVTLRCSPISGHKSVSWYQQVLGQGPQFIFQYYEKEERGRGNFPDRFSARQFPNYSSELNVNALLLGDSALYLCASSPSDTHPPYEQYFGPGTRLTVT.

V is TRBV18 and J is TRBJ1-5; D possibly corresponds to TRBD1 (5 bases). V lost 4 bases, J lost 5 bases, and 12 bases lay in between. This CDR3 has 14 amino acids. Germline V CDR1 and CDR2: KGHSH, LQKENI. CDR3 nucleotide sequence: TGTGCCAGCTCACTAAGCTCGGGGGATCAGCCCCAGCATTTT. It codes for CASSLSSGDQPQHF.

The J gene is TRBJ1-2, the V gene TRBV13; 10 nucleotides agree with TRBD1. The CDR3 loop spans 15 amino acids. Germline V CDR1 and CDR2: PRHDT, FYEKMQ (reference sequence). The junction had 6 bases not matched to a gene; V was cut back by 5 bases and J by 3 bases. This CDR3 reads CASSAVGTGDYGYTF. DNA of the CDR3: TGTGCCAGCAGCGCCGTCGGGACAGGGGACTATGGCTACACCTTC.

The rearrangement links TRBV27 to TRBJ2-1, with TRBD1 matching over 7 bases. Germline CDR1 and CDR2: MNHEY and SMNVEV (reference sequence). Germline trimming cut 7 bases from V and 3 bases from J; bases unmatched to any gene: 6. The CDR3 is 14 residues long. CDR3 amino acids: CASKETGYYNEQFF. The CDR3 region has the DNA TGTGCCAGCAAAGAGACAGGGTACTACAATGAGCAGTTCTTC.

The rearrangement joins TRBV9 to TRBJ2-1; D is ambiguous. The germline CDR1 and CDR2 sequences are SGDLS and YYNGEE. V was shortened by 4 bases and J by 0 bases, with 14 bases between the two germline ends. CDR3 length: 16 residues. The CDR3 protein is CASSSQRGSSYNEQFF. The CDR3 DNA reads as TGTGCCAGCAGCTCCCAGCGCGGAAGCTCCTACAATGAGCAGTTCTTC.

This clone was seen once. Other DNA sequences within the sample encode an identical CDR3. In DNA form, the CDR3 reads TGTGCCAGTCGGAGGGGCACTGAAGCTTTCTTT. Its protein is CASRRGTEAFF. The rearrangement uses TRBV19 and TRBJ1-1, with D maybe TRBD1 (5 bases). Trimming took off 8 bases at V and 4 bases at J, with 8 bases between the two ends. CDR3 length: 11 residues. Germline V lookup: CDR1 LNHDA, CDR2 SQIVND (reference sequence).

This chain links TRBV4-3 with TRBJ2-3; 11 nucleotides agree with TRBD2. The CDR3 runs 17 residues. Germline CDR1 is LGHNA and CDR2 is YSLEER. J lost 6 bases, V lost 0 bases, and 8 bases had no gene match. This CDR3 reads CASSQDAASGGWDTQYF. CDR3 bases: TGCGCCAGCAGCCAAGATGCTGCTAGCGGGGGGTGGGATACGCAGTATTTT.

The chain uses TRBV27 and TRBJ1-1; 8 bases fit TRBD1. The germline V gene encodes CDR1 MNHEY and CDR2 SMNVEV (reference sequence). The V and J ends lost 5 bases and 0 bases, in that order; junction bases with no gene match: 5. The CDR3 loop spans 15 amino acids. The CDR3 bases are TGTGCCAGCAGTAGGCGACAGGGGTTGAACACTGAAGCTTTCTTT. This sequence encodes CASSRRQGLNTEAFF.

V and J are TRBV10-2 and TRBJ1-5; 8 bases fit TRBD1. Trimming took 6 bases from V and 4 from J; bases not matched to a gene: 5. Germline V CDR1 and CDR2: WSHSY, SAAADI. CDR3 length: 14 amino acids. The CDR3 nucleotides are TGCGCCAGCAGGACCCGGGACAGGAATCAGCCCCAGCATTTT. Protein product: CASRTRDRNQPQHF.

This sequence joins TRBV19 and TRBJ1-2, with D tentatively TRBD1 (6 bases). The CDR3 extends over 15 amino acids. V was trimmed by 5 bases and J by 2 bases, leaving 15 bases between them. Looked up from germline, CDR1 is LNHDA and CDR2 is SQIVND (reference sequence). CDR3 DNA: TGTGCCAGTAGTCGCGATGGACAGCAAAACTATGGCTACACCTTC. It encodes CASSRDGQQNYGYTF.

The chain links TRBV7-2 to TRBJ1-2; 8 bases line up with TRBD1. CDR1 and CDR2 from the germline V gene are SGHTA and FQGNSA. CDR3 length equals 14 residues. V lost 4 bases and J lost 3; bases outside the gene matches: 4. This chain's CDR3 is CASSWGQVHYGYTF. The DNA for the CDR3 is TGTGCCAGCAGCTGGGGACAGGTTCACTATGGCTACACCTTC.

J is TRBJ2-3 and V is TRBV7-3, with 12 bases that match TRBD2. There are 15 residues in the CDR3. The J segment lost 6 bases and the V segment lost 5 bases, leaving 6 bases of the junction unmatched. The V gene's germline CDR1 is SGHTA and CDR2 FQGTGA. CDR3: CASSRTSGDLDTQYF. The CDR3 DNA is TGTGCCAGCAGCCGGACTAGCGGGGACCTTGATACGCAGTATTTT. The variable domain in full, completed from reference TRBV7-3 and TRBJ2-3, reads GAGVSQTPSNKVTEKGKYVELRCDPISGHTALYWYRQSLGQGPEFLIYFQGTGAADDSGLPNDRFFAVRPEGSVSTLKIQRTERGDSAVYLCASSRTSGDLDTQYFGPGTRLTVL.

The rearrangement joins TRBV5-6 to TRBJ2-5; 11 positions agree with TRBD2. CDR1 is SGHDT and CDR2 is YYEEEE in the germline V gene. The junction had 7 bases not matched to a gene; V was cut back by 5 bases and J by 4 bases. This CDR3 region has 15 residues. The CDR3 sequence is CASRLAGEYGETQYF. CDR3 DNA: TGTGCCAGCAGACTAGCGGGAGAGTATGGAGAGACCCAGTACTTC.

V usage is TRBV25-1 and J usage is TRBJ1-3; 9 bases match TRBD1. The germline gives CDR1 MGHDK, CDR2 SYGVNS. The CDR3 runs 14 residues. Losses at the gene ends were 2 bases for V and 4 bases for J; bases not matched to a gene: 0. The CDR3 DNA is TGTGCCAGCAGTGAAACAGGGGGCGGAAACACCATATATTTT. Translation gives CASSETGGGNTIYF.

The J gene is TRBJ2-3, the V gene TRBV19; 7 bases line up with TRBD2. Germline V gives CDR1 LNHDA, CDR2 SQIVND (reference sequence). The CDR3 totals 13 residues. Trimming cost V 7 bases and J 0 bases; bases outside gene matches: 1. The CDR3 DNA sequence: TGTGCCAGTACTAGCGGCAGCACAGATACGCAGTATTTT. Translated: CASTSGSTDTQYF.

The chain carries TRBV5-5 and TRBJ2-7, with a tentative D call TRBD2 (6 bases). CDR3 length equals 13 residues. Germline V gene sequence: CDR1 SGHKS, CDR2 YYEKEE (reference sequence). The ends were cut back, 7 bases at V and 5 bases at J, with 16 bases in the middle. CDR3 loop: CASAVAGRNEQYF. The CDR3 DNA follows: TGTGCCAGCGCGGTGGCAGGGAGGAACGAGCAGTACTTC. The complete variable domain, with remaining parts taken from reference TRBV5-5 and TRBJ2-7, reads DAGVTQSPTHLIKTRGQQVTLRCSPISGHKSVSWYQQVLGQGPQFIFQYYEKEERGRGNFPDRFSARQFPNYSSELNVNALLLGDSALYLCASAVAGRNEQYFGPGTRLTVT.

This rearrangement joins TRBV13 to TRBJ1-1; 9 nucleotides line up with TRBD1. Losses at the gene ends were 5 bases for V and 1 base for J; bases not matched to a gene: 5. The CDR3 loop spans 15 amino acids. The germline V gene has CDR1 PRHDT and CDR2 FYEKMQ (reference sequence). The CDR3 protein is CASSMPGQGNTEAFF. The CDR3 DNA is TGTGCCAGCAGCATGCCGGGACAGGGGAACACTGAAGCTTTCTTT. Looking up the rest from reference TRBV13 and TRBJ1-1 gives the full variable domain: AAGVIQSPRHLIKEKRETATLKCYPIPRHDTVYWYQQGPGQDPQFLISFYEKMQSDKGSIPDRFSAQQFSDYHSELNMSSLELGDSALYFCASSMPGQGNTEAFFGQGTRLTVV.

The chain has TRBV12-3 or TRBV12-4 and TRBJ2-5; D may be TRBD2 (5 bases). Trimming took off 3 bases at V and 4 bases at J, with 9 bases between the two ends. This CDR3 is built from 13 residues. CDR3 loop: CASSLGSLETQYF. CDR3 in DNA: TGTGCCAGCAGTTTGGGGAGCCTAGAGACCCAGTACTTC.

This chain links TRBV19 with TRBJ2-3, with TRBD1 as a possible D gene (6 bases). The germline gives CDR1 LNHDA, CDR2 SQIVND (reference sequence). The CDR3 sequence is 17 residues long. The V end was cut by 3 bases, the J end by 0 bases, with 16 bases between. CDR3 loop: CASSILSGTPSTDTQYF. The CDR3 bases are TGTGCCAGTAGTATCCTTTCCGGGACACCAAGCACAGATACGCAGTATTTT.